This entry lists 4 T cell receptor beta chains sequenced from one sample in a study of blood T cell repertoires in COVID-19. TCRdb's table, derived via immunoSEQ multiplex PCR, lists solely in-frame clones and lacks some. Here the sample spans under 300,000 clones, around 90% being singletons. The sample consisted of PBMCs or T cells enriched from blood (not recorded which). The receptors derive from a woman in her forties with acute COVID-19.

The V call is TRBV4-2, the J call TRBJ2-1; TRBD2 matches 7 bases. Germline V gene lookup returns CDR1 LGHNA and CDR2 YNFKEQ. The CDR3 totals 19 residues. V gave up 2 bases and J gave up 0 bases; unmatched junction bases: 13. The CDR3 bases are TGTGCCAGCAGCCAACGGGATAGCGGGTCACTTAGCTCCTACAATGAGCAGTTCTTC. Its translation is CASSQRDSGSLSSYNEQFF.

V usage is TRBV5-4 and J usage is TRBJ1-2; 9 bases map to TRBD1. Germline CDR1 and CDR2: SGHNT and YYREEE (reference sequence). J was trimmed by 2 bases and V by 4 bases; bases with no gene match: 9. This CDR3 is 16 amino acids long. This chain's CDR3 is CASSRTGTGPNYGYTF. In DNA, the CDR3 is TGTGCCAGCAGCCGAACCGGGACAGGGCCAAACTATGGCTACACCTTC.

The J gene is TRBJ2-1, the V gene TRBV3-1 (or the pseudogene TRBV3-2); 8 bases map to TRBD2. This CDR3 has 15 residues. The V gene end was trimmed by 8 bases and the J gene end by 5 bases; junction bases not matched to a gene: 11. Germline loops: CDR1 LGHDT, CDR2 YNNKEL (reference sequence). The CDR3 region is CASGAGEFLDNEQFF. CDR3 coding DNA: TGTGCCAGCGGAGCGGGAGAGTTTTTAGACAATGAGCAGTTCTTC.

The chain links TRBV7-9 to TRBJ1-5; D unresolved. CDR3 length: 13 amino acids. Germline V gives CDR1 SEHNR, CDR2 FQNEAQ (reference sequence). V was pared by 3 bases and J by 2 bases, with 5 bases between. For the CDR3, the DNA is TGTGCCAGCAGCTTCGGGGGCAATCAGCCCCAGCATTTT. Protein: CASSFGGNQPQHF. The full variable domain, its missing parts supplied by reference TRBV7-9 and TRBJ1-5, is DTGVSQNPRHKITKRGQNVTFRCDPISEHNRLYWYRQTLGQGPEFLTYFQNEAQLEKSRLLSDRFSAERPKGSFSTLEIQRTEQGDSAMYLCASSFGGNQPQHFGDGTRLSIL.